Here is one T cell receptor beta chain with its context. Its antigen remains unidentified. Base qualities are not provided; no much larger clone lies one nucleotide away. This entry is derived from a study of blood T cell repertoires in COVID-19 (dated by TCRdb to the early 2020s). Some background on the complete study: Collaborator samples came from the United States, Italy and Spain and covered acute and convalescent phases of COVID-19. The prospective study material was composed of cDNA or gDNA derived from T cells, B-cell-depleted T cells, or PBMCs. Subjects who had been exposed to COVID-19, were actively infected with it, or had recovered from it provided the deeply sampled blood TCRbeta repertoires that made up the dataset. The repertoires were released in a freely available public database meant as a resource for research on the immune response to SARS-CoV-2. The samples were drawn from the first 160 participants of the ongoing ImmuneRACE study and from roughly 1,300 subjects provided by 6 global collaborators. A de-identified subject ID, COVID-19 status, age in years and sex were almost always included in the sample metadata. Where available, HLA class I and class II types were obtained from metadata supplied by the sample provider rather than from assay-based typing. The paper's findings and limits, for the study overall: How much clinical and demographic metadata was included differed by source and by participant, and the metadata was provided uncurated.

The CDR3 spans 14 residues, from the cysteine through the phenylalanine. Only the CDR3 portion is preserved as DNA: 42 bases, with reading frame beginning at the first base. CDR1 SGHVS and CDR2 FQNEAQ are derived from the germline V gene. V and J are trimmed by 1 base and 2 bases, and the gene matches miss 2 bases of the junction. The immunoSEQ Assay, a bias-controlled multiplex PCR, was used to amplify TCRbeta CDR3 regions from genomic DNA. The authors' pipeline ran thus. The number of nucleated cells in each sample was estimated from the amplification of reference gene primers within the assay. To quantify the absolute abundance of each unique TCRbeta CDR3 rearrangement, sequence reads were collapsed and filtered. Productive Simpson clonality was computed per sample as the square root of Simpson's diversity index over productive rearrangements. The table was pulled from immuneACCESS by TCRdb, which kept in-frame rearrangements only. Such tables lose some clones; where checked, under half of the loss comes from unresolved V genes, and the rest has no known cause. For V, J and clone size, that table is used; D and trimming come from the DNA. This sample has around 99,000 clones in its table, and 75% to 90% of those were observed once. Roughly 18% of the sample lies in the top ten.

Collaborating institutions collected whole blood in K2EDTA tubes following their own protocols. For TCRbeta analysis, collaborators shipped samples as frozen whole blood, isolated PBMCs, or DNA extracted from either of those sample types. The rearrangement combines TRBV7-8 with TRBJ2-7, with TRBD2 matching 7 junction bases. This receptor was identified in a woman between 55 and 75 years old with acute or convalescent COVID-19. Sequencing used peripheral blood. The sequence in DNA is TGTGCCAGCAGCTTAGGTGGGGGGGCCTACGAGCAGTACTTC. The encoded protein is CASSLGGGAYEQYF.